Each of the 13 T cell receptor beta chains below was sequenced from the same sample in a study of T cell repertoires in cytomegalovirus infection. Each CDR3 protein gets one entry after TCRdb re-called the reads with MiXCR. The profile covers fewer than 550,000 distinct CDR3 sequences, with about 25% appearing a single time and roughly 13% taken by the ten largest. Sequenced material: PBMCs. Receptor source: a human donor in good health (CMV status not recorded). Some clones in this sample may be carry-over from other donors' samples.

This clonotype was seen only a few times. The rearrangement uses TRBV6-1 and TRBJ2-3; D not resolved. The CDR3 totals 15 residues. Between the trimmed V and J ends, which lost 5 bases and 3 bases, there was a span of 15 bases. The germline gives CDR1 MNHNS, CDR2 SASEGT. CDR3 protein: CASSLVDWRTDTQYF. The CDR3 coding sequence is TGTGCCAGCAGTCTAGTGGATTGGAGAACAGATACGCAGTATTTT.

The CDR3 coding sequence is TGTGCCAGCAGCTTGGGGCCGTTGAATGAGCAGTTCTTC. It specifies CASSLGPLNEQFF. V and J are TRBV11-3 and TRBJ2-1, with a possible D match to TRBD1 (5 bases). V lost 3 bases, J lost 7 bases, and 10 bases lay in between. CDR1 is SGHNT, CDR2 YENEEA, per germline. The CDR3 runs 13 residues.

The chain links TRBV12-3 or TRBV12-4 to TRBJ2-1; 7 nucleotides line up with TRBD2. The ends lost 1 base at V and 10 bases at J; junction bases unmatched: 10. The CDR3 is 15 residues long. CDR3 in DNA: TGTGCCAGCAGTTTAGGCCGGGGAGGGCTCGGGGAGCAGTTCTTC. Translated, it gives CASSLGRGGLGEQFF.

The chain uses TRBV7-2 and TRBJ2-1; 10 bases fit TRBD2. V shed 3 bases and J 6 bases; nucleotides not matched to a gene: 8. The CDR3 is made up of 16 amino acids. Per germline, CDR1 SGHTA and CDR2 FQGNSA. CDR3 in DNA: TGTGCCAGCAGCTTGGAACCACTAGCGGGACTCAATGAGCAGTTCTTC. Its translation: CASSLEPLAGLNEQFF.

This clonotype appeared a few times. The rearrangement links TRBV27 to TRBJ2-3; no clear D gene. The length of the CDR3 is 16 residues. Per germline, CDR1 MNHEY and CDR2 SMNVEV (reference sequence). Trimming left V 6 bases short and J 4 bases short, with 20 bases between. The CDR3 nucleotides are TGTGCCAGCAGCATCCGGACGGTGCCGGGCCCAGATACGCAGTATTTT. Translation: CASSIRTVPGPDTQYF.

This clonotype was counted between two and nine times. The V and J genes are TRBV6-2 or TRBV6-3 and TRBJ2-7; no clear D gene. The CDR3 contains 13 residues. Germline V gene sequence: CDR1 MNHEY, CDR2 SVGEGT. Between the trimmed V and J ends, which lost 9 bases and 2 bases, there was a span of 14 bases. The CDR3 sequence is CASRYSRPYEQYF. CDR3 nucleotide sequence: TGTGCCAGTCGATATAGCAGACCCTACGAGCAGTACTTC.

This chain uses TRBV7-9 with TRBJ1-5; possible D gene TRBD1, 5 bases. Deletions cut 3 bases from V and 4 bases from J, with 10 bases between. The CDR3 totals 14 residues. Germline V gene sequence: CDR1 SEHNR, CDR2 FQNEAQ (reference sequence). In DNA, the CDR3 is TGTGCCAGCAGCTTGTTGGGGCGAAATCAGCCCCAGCATTTT. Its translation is CASSLLGRNQPQHF.

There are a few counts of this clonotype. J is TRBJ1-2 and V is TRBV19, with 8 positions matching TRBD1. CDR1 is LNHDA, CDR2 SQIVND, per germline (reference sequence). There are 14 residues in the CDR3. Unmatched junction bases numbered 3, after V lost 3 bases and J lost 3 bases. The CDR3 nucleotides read TGTGCCAGTAGTATGGGACAGGACCACTATGGCTACACCTTC. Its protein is CASSMGQDHYGYTF.

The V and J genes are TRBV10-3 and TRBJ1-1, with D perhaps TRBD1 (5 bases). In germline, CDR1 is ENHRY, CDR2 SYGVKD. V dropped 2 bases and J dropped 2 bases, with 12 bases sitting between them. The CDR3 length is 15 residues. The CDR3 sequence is CAISERPGPNTEAFF. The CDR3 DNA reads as TGTGCCATCAGTGAGCGGCCAGGGCCCAACACTGAAGCTTTCTTT.

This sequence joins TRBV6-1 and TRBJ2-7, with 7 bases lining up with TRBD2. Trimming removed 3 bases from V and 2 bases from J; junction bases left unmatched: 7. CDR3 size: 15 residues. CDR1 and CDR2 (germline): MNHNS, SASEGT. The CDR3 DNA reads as TGTGCCAGCAGTGAGAAGCGGGACGGTACCTACGAGCAGTACGTC. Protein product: CASSEKRDGTYEQYV.

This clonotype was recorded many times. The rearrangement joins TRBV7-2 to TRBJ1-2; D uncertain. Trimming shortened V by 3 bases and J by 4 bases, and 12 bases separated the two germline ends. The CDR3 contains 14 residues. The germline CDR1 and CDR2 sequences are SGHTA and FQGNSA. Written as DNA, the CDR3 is TGTGCCAGCAGCTTGGGCGTGCGGGGCTATGGCTACACCTTC. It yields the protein CASSLGVRGYGYTF.

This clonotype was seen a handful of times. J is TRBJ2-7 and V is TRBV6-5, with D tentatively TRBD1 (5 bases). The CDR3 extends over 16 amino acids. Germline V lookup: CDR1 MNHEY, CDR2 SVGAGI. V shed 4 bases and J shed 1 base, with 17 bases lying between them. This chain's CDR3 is CASSSVLAGSSYEQYV. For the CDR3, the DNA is TGTGCCAGCAGTTCCGTACTGGCAGGGTCGTCCTACGAGCAGTACGTC.

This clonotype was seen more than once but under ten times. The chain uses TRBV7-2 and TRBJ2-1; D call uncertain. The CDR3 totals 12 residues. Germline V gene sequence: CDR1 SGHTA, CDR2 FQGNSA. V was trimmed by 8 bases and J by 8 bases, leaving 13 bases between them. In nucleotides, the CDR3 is TGTGCCAGCTCCTTAACCGTAGATGAGCAGTTCTTC. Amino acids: CASSLTVDEQFF.